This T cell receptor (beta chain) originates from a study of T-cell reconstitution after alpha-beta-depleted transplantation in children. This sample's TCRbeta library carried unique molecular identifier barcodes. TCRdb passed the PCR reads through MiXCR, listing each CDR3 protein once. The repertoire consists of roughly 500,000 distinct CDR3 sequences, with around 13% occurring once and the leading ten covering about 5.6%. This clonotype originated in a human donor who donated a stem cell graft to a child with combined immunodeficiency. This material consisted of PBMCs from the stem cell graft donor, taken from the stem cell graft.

The CDR3 loop reads CASSQDLWTSGRSNEQFF. CDR3 DNA: TGTGCCAGCAGCCAAGATCTTTGGACTAGCGGACGTTCCAATGAGCAGTTCTTC. V usage is TRBV3-1 and J usage is TRBJ2-1; TRBD2 matches 10 bases. The ends lost 0 bases at V and 6 bases at J; junction bases unmatched: 11. Germline assignment: CDR1 LGHDT and CDR2 YNNKEL (reference sequence). CDR3 size: 18 residues.